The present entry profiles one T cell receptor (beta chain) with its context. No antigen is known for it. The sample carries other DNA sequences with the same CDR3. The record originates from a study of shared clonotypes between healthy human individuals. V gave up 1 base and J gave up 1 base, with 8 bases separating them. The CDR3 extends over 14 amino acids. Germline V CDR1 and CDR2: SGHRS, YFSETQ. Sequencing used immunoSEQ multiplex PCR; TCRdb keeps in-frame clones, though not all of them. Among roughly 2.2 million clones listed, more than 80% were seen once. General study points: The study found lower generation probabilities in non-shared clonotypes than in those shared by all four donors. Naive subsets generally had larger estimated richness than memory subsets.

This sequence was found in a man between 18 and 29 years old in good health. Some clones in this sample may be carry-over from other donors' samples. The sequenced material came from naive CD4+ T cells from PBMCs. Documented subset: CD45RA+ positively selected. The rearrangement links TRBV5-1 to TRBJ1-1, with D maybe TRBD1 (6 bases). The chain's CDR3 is CASSLQGTNTEAFF. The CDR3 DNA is TGCGCCAGCAGCTTGCAGGGGACGAACACTGAAGCTTTCTTT. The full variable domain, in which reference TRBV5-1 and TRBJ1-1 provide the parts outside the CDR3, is KAGVTQTPRYLIKTRGQQVTLSCSPISGHRSVSWYQQTPGQGLQFLFEYFSETQRNKGNFPGRFSGRQFSNSRSEMNVSTLELGDSALYLCASSLQGTNTEAFFGQGTRLTVV.